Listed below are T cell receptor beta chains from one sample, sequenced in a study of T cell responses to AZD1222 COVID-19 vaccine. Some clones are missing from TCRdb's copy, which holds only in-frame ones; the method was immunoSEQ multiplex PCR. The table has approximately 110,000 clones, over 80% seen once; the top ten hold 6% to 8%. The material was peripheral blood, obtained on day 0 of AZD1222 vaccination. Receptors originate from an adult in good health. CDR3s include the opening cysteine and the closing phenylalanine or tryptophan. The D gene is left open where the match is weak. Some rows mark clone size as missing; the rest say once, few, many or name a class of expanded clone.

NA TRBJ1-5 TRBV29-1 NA TGCAGCGTTGGGGGGAACCGCAATCAGCCCCAGCATTTT CSVGGNRNQPQHF
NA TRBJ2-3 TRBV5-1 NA TGCGCCAGCAGCTCCCCCGACAGGCGAGATACGCAGTATTTT CASSSPDRRDTQYF
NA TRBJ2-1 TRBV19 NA TGTGCCAGTAAGGGGCTCGGGGAAGGACCGCGATACAGCTCCTACAATGAGCAGTTCTTC CASKGLGEGPRYSSYNEQFF
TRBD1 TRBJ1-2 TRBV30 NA TGTGCCTGGAGTGCTGGAAACAGGGGTAACTATGGCTACACCTTC CAWSAGNRGNYGYTF
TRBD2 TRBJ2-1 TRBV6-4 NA TGTGCCAGCTCCCCGGGGGGGGCCGGGGACAATGAGCAGTTCTTC CASSPGGAGDNEQFF
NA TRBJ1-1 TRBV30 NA TGTGCCTGGACGCCCGGGGGCACTGAAGCTTTCTTT CAWTPGGTEAFF
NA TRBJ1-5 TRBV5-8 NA TGTGCCAGCAGGCCCGGCGGATTTAGCAATCAGCCCCAGCATTTT CASRPGGFSNQPQHF
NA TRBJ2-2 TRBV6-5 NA TGTGCCAGCAGTTACAAAGTCGGGGGCACCGGGGAGCTGTTTTTT CASSYKVGGTGELFF
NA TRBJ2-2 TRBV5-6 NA TGTGCCAGCAGCTTGGCCGGGTTTACCACGAACACCGGGGAGCTGTTTTTT CASSLAGFTTNTGELFF
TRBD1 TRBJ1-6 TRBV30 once TGTGCCTGGAGTGTAGCCAGGACAGGTGGGGTTTCACCCCTCCACTTT CAWSVARTGGVSPLHF
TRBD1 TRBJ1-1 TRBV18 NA TGTGCCAGCTCTGGACAGGGGGCAGGCACTGAAGCTTTCTTT CASSGQGAGTEAFF
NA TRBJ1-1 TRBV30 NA TGTGCCTGTGACAAAGTTGAAGCTTTCTTT CACDKVEAFF
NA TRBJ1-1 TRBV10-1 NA TGCGCCAGCAGGCTGGACACGAACGCTGAAGCTTTCTTT CASRLDTNAEAFF
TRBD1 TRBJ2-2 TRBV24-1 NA TGTGCCACCAGTGATTCCGGGACAGACAACACCGGGGAGCTGTTTTTT CATSDSGTDNTGELFF
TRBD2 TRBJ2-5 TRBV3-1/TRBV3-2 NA TGTGCCAGCAGCCCCGGGACTAGCGGGAACCAAGAGACCCAGTACTTC CASSPGTSGNQETQYF
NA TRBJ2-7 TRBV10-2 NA TGCGCCAGCAGTGAGCCGGGGTACTACGAGCAGTACTTC CASSEPGYYEQYF
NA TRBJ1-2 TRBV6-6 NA TGTGCCAGCAAGGGATTGGGTGGCTACACCTTC CASKGLGGYTF
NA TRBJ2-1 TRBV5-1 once TGCGCCAGCAGCTCCGGGACTCACAATGAGCAGTTCTTC CASSSGTHNEQFF
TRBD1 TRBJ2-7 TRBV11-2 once TGTGCCAGCAGCGCGAGGACAGGCGAGCAGTACTTC CASSARTGEQYF
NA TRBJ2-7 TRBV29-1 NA TGCAGCGTTGGGGACGGCTTCTACGAGCAGTACTTC CSVGDGFYEQYF
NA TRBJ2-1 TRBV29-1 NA TGCAGCGCCGATGGACTACGCCGCTACAATGAGCAGTTCTTC CSADGLRRYNEQFF
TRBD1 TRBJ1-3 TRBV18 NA TGTGCCAGCTCACCATTTGGACAGGGAGGAAACACCATATATTTT CASSPFGQGGNTIYF
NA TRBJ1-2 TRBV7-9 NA TGTGCCAGCAGCTTACCCAGACAGGCTGTTAACTATGGCTACACCTTC CASSLPRQAVNYGYTF
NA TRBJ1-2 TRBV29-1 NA TGCAGCGTTCAGTTGTCCTATGGCTACACCTTC CSVQLSYGYTF
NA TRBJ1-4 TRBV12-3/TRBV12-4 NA TGTGCCAGCAGTTTGGATGAAAAACTGTTTTTT CASSLDEKLFF
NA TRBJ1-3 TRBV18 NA TGTGCCAGCTCACCACCGAGTAGTAACACCATATATTTT CASSPPSSNTIYF
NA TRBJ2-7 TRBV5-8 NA TGTGCCAGCAGCTTGGAACCGGACAGTTCCTACGAGCAGTACTTC CASSLEPDSSYEQYF
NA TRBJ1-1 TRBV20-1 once TGCAGTGCTAGTCGCGAGGAGGCGAACACTGAAGCTTTCTTT CSASREEANTEAFF
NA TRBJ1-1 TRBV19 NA TGTGCCAGTACCTCGAGCGGGCAAAACACTGAAGCTTTCTTT CASTSSGQNTEAFF
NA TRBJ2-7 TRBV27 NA TGTGCCAGCAGCAGAACAGGGACCTACGAGCAGTACTTC CASSRTGTYEQYF
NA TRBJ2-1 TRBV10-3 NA TGTGCCATCAGTGAGTTGGGTGGGCAGACTTACAATGAGCAGTTCTTC CAISELGGQTYNEQFF
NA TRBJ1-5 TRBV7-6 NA TGTGCCAGCAGCCCCTTTGAACAAATTGGTCAGCCCCAGCATTTT CASSPFEQIGQPQHF
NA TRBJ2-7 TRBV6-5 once TGTGCCAGCAGTCCTGGATGGATCTACGAGCAGTACTTC CASSPGWIYEQYF
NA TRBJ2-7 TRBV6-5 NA TGTGCCAGCAGCTGGGCGGGGGCGTACGAGCAGTACTTC CASSWAGAYEQYF
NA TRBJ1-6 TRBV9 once TGTGCCAGCAGCTGGGGGGAGTCCTATAATTCACCCCTCCACTTT CASSWGESYNSPLHF
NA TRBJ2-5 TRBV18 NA TGTGCCACTGGCGGACGCGAAGAAGAGACCCAGTACTTC CATGGREEETQYF